These 3 T cell receptor beta chains came from one sample sequenced in a study of siplizumab effects on memory and regulatory T cells. This table comes from immunoSEQ multiplex PCR, and its TCRdb copy is limited to in-frame clones, with some not included. The sample shows more than 95,000 clones, over 90% of them seen only once. The sequenced material came from Tregs sorted from blood. All receptors come from a human donor in good health.

The chain uses TRBV5-4 and TRBJ2-1, with 11 positions matching TRBD2. J gave up 0 bases and V 2 bases, and 7 bases lay outside the gene matches. Looked up from germline, CDR1 is SGHNT and CDR2 is YYREEE (reference sequence). The CDR3 consists of 18 residues. CDR3 amino acids: CASSFRLAGPFSYNEQFF. DNA of the CDR3: TGTGCCAGCAGCTTTCGACTAGCGGGACCGTTCTCCTACAATGAGCAGTTCTTC.

The V call is TRBV10-3, the J call TRBJ2-1; D is unclear. The V end was cut by 3 bases, the J end by 5 bases, with 8 bases between. CDR1 and CDR2 from the germline V gene are ENHRY and SYGVKD. The CDR3 loop spans 13 amino acids. CDR3 amino acids: CAISDVVDNEQFF. CDR3 DNA: TGTGCCATCAGTGACGTGGTCGACAATGAGCAGTTCTTC.

The rearrangement links TRBV5-3 to TRBJ2-3; no reliable D call. TRBV5-3 is noted as an ORF with a role that remains uncertain. Trimming took 1 base from V and 5 from J, leaving 8 bases between them. The length of the CDR3 is 13 residues. The CDR3 region is CARSLKRRDTQYF. The CDR3 nucleotides read TGTGCCAGAAGCTTGAAGCGACGAGATACGCAGTATTTT.